This T cell receptor (beta chain) was found in a study of shared clonotypes between healthy human individuals. About the research overall: The donor pool was made up of a couple of women and three men aged 18 to 49.

V shed 5 bases, J shed 5 bases, and the junction held 12 bases outside the gene matches. CDR1 is SEHNR and CDR2 is FQNEAQ in the germline V gene (reference sequence). The CDR3 length is 17 residues. Study findings and constraints: Rarefaction showed sorted-subset sequencing was incomplete despite large depth. Non-shared clonotypes displayed generation probabilities falling below those of clonotypes present in all four donors.

Splitting the CD4+ cells yielded a CD45RA+ naive subset and a CD45RA-negative memory subset. Profiled with immunoSEQ multiplex PCR; TCRdb holds only in-frame clones, not every one. This table holds about 1.5 million clones, approximately 97% found once. Comment on this clone: Antigen specificity is unknown.

This clonotype was obtained from a man in his thirties or forties in good health. The sequenced sample consisted of naive CD4+ T cells sorted from blood. The subset here: CD45RA+ positively selected. V gene TRBV7-9 combines with J gene TRBJ2-1, with 10 nucleotides matching TRBD2. The CDR3 protein is CASSSTLAGDANNEQFF. Here the CDR3 DNA reads TGTGCCAGCAGCAGTACCCTAGCGGGAGACGCTAACAATGAGCAGTTCTTC. The entire variable domain, with the rest obtained from reference TRBV7-9 and TRBJ2-1, is as follows: DTGVSQNPRHKITKRGQNVTFRCDPISEHNRLYWYRQTLGQGPEFLTYFQNEAQLEKSRLLSDRFSAERPKGSFSTLEIQRTEQGDSAMYLCASSSTLAGDANNEQFFGPGTRLTVL.